The next 28 T cell receptor beta chains were all read from a single sample in a study of Graves' ophthalmopathy and Graves' hyperthyroidism. CDR3 regions of TCR beta were amplified from RNA transcripts. First-round RT-PCR employed HTBI primers, with a second-round multiplex PCR after it. One entry per CDR3 protein, called by TCRdb with MiXCR from the multiplex PCR reads. The sample consists of under 800,000 distinct CDR3 sequences, roughly 20% of them appearing once. What was sequenced was peripheral blood. The receptor source for this set is a young woman with stable Graves' hyperthyroidism. Some clones in this sample may be carry-over from other donors' samples.

This clonotype occurred many times. This chain links TRBV2 with TRBJ1-1; TRBD1 matches at 8 bases. Looked up from germline, CDR1 is SNHLY and CDR2 is FYNNEI. V lost 4 bases, J lost 4 bases, and 2 bases stayed unmatched. This CDR3 is built from 13 residues. The DNA for the CDR3 is TGTGCCAGCAGTGGGACAGGGAGCACTGAAGCTTTCTTT. It yields the protein CASSGTGSTEAFF. Full variable domain (outside the CDR3, taken from reference TRBV2 and TRBJ1-1): EPEVTQTPSHQVTQMGQEVILRCVPISNHLYFYWYRQILGQKVEFLVSFYNNEISEKSEIFDDQFSVERPDGSNFTLKIRSTKLEDSAMYFCASSGTGSTEAFFGQGTRLTVV.

The V gene is TRBV27, the J gene TRBJ2-7; no reliable D call. The CDR3 is made up of 12 amino acids. Trimming removed 6 bases from V and 4 bases from J, with 10 bases in between. Germline CDR1 and CDR2: MNHEY and SMNVEV (reference sequence). This chain's CDR3 is CASRRTLYEQYF. In nucleotides, the CDR3 is TGTGCCAGCAGGCGGACCTTATACGAGCAGTACTTC.

Only one count was recorded for this clonotype. The V call is TRBV13, the J call TRBJ1-1; D is possibly TRBD1 (6 bases). Per germline, CDR1 PRHDT and CDR2 FYEKMQ (reference sequence). This CDR3 comprises 13 residues. The V gene lost 5 bases and the J gene lost 5 bases, with 12 bases spanning the gap. The CDR3 here is CASSVDTGTEAFF. In DNA, the CDR3 is TGTGCCAGCAGCGTAGATACAGGGACTGAAGCTTTCTTT.

This clonotype was seen at least ten times. The chain couples TRBV3-1 to TRBJ2-7; D is unresolved. Between the trimmed V and J ends, which lost 0 bases and 3 bases, there was a span of 9 bases. The germline CDR1 and CDR2 sequences are LGHDT and YNNKEL (reference sequence). This CDR3 contains 14 residues. Written as DNA, the CDR3 is TGTGCCAGCAGCCAAGAGCAAGGGTTCTACGAGCAGTACTTC. Amino acids: CASSQEQGFYEQYF.

Ten or more counts support this clonotype. The junction does not match germline at one end; this may be a read error. The chain is built from TRBV5-1 and TRBJ2-4; D call uncertain. The CDR3 is made up of 14 amino acids. Germline loops: CDR1 SGHRS, CDR2 YFSETQ. The CDR3 sequence is CASSLGTAKNIKYF. The CDR3 coding sequence is TGCGCCAGCAGCTTGGGGACGGCCAAAAACATTAAGTACTTC.

This clonotype was seen repeatedly, ten times or more. This CDR3 reads CASSMSVGGNYGYTF. CDR3 sequence (DNA): TGTGCCAGTAGTATGAGTGTTGGTGGGAACTATGGCTACACCTTC. The V and J genes are TRBV19 and TRBJ1-2, with D unresolved. The CDR3 length is 15 residues. Germline loops: CDR1 LNHDA, CDR2 SQIVND (reference sequence). V shed 3 bases and J shed 2 bases, with 13 bases lying between them.

This clonotype was seen many times. The CDR3 bases are TGTGCCAGCACCCCGGGACAGGGAGACTATGGCTACACCTTC. Protein sequence: CASTPGQGDYGYTF. V usage is TRBV2 and J usage is TRBJ1-2; 9 bases are shared with TRBD1. V shed 7 bases, J shed 3 bases, and the junction held 6 bases outside the gene matches. The germline gives CDR1 SNHLY, CDR2 FYNNEI. The CDR3 has 14 amino acids.

This clonotype was seen a handful of times. CDR3 in amino acids: CASSSRVEETQYF. The CDR3 coding sequence is TGTGCCAGCTCAAGCAGGGTAGAAGAGACCCAGTACTTC. This chain uses TRBV18 with TRBJ2-5; the D gene is possibly TRBD1 (5 bases). CDR1 KGHSH and CDR2 LQKENI come from the germline V gene. CDR3 size: 13 residues. Trimming removed 5 bases from V and 3 bases from J, with 10 bases in between.

This chain connects TRBV11-2 to TRBJ2-5, with D unresolved. With 4 bases removed from V and 0 bases from J, the gap between germline ends came to 12 bases. There are 15 residues in the CDR3. Germline assignment: CDR1 SGHAT and CDR2 FQNNGV. CDR3 coding DNA: TGTGCCAGCAGCTCCGGTGACACGTACCAAGAGACCCAGTACTTC. It is translated as CASSSGDTYQETQYF.

Many counts were recorded for this clonotype. The CDR3 DNA reads as TGTGCCAGCAGTTTTAATACCTACGAGCAGTACTTC. This codes for CASSFNTYEQYF. The rearrangement uses TRBV27 and TRBJ2-7; D remains unclear. The germline V and J ends were trimmed by 3 bases and 2 bases, with 5 bases remaining between them. CDR1 and CDR2 from the germline V gene are MNHEY and SMNVEV (reference sequence). The CDR3 contains 12 residues.

V gene TRBV3-1 combines with J gene TRBJ1-5; D is possibly TRBD1 (5 bases). Germline assignment: CDR1 LGHDT and CDR2 YNNKEL (reference sequence). Trimming removed 0 bases from V and 3 bases from J, with 15 bases in between. The CDR3 contains 17 residues. The CDR3 loop is CASSQEVARDLNQPQHF. The CDR3 DNA follows: TGTGCCAGCAGCCAAGAGGTAGCCAGGGACCTCAATCAGCCCCAGCATTTT.

This clonotype was detected many times. This chain's CDR3 is CASSWEGGAAWGYTF. DNA of the CDR3: TGTGCCAGCAGCTGGGAGGGGGGCGCAGCTTGGGGCTACACCTTC. This chain uses TRBV12-3 or TRBV12-4 with TRBJ1-2; tentatively, D is TRBD1 (6 bases). The CDR3 has 15 residues. Trimming took 6 bases from V and 8 from J, leaving 22 bases between them.

This clonotype was seen repeatedly, ten times or more. Since a much larger clone is just one base distant, this may be a read error. This chain links TRBV12-3 or TRBV12-4 with TRBJ2-5, with 9 bases that match TRBD1. This CDR3 contains 14 residues. V gave up 8 bases and J gave up 5 bases; unmatched junction bases: 9. The CDR3 sequence: CASGPGQGGETQYF. DNA for the CDR3: TGTGCCAGCGGACCGGGACAGGGCGGGGAGACCCAGTACTTC.

The V and J genes are TRBV7-2 and TRBJ2-4; 10 nucleotides match TRBD1. This CDR3 spans 14 amino acids. Looked up from germline, CDR1 is SGHTA and CDR2 is FQGNSA. Germline trimming cut 4 bases from V and 7 bases from J; bases unmatched to any gene: 4. The CDR3 protein is CASSSSDRGNIQYF. In DNA, the CDR3 is TGTGCCAGCAGCTCATCGGACAGGGGGAACATTCAGTACTTC.

The J gene is TRBJ2-3, the V gene TRBV20-1; 12 nucleotides match TRBD2. CDR1 DFQATT and CDR2 SNEGSKA come from the germline V gene (reference sequence). The length of the CDR3 is 14 residues. The trim removed 3 bases at V and 12 bases at J, leaving 10 bases unmatched. CDR3 sequence reads: CSASSLAGGPVQYF. As DNA, the CDR3 is TGCAGTGCTAGTTCGCTAGCGGGAGGGCCAGTCCAGTATTTT.

At least ten counts were recorded for this clonotype. V is TRBV7-9 and J is TRBJ1-2; D gene ambiguous. V was shortened by 0 bases and J by 6 bases, with 8 bases between the two germline ends. From germline, CDR1 is SEHNR and CDR2 FQNEAQ (reference sequence). The CDR3 sequence is 13 residues long. The CDR3 DNA follows: TGTGCCAGCAGCTTAGCGCACGGGGATGGCTACACCTTC. It is translated as CASSLAHGDGYTF.

This clonotype was seen repeatedly, ten times or more. The chain is built from TRBV6-5 and TRBJ1-6, with 12 bases fitting TRBD1. The CDR3 is 16 residues long. V lost 6 bases and J lost 6; bases outside the gene matches: 6. CDR1 is MNHEY, CDR2 SVGAGI, per germline. The CDR3 loop is CASRTGTGGGNSPLHF. CDR3 in DNA: TGTGCCAGCAGGACAGGGACAGGGGGCGGTAATTCACCCCTCCACTTT.

Many counts were recorded for this clonotype. The chain uses TRBV25-1 and TRBJ2-7, with D possibly being TRBD1 or TRBD2 (5 bases each). The CDR3 loop spans 17 amino acids. Trimming left V 4 bases short and J 0 bases short, with 19 bases between. Germline CDR1 reads MGHDK; CDR2 reads SYGVNS. The DNA for the CDR3 is TGTGCCAGCAGTGGGACGGGGTGGGGGTACAGCTCCTACGAGCAGTACTTC. This translates into CASSGTGWGYSSYEQYF.

This clonotype was counted many times. The chain combines TRBV6-5 with TRBJ1-5; tentative D call: TRBD1 (6 bases). The V gene's germline CDR1 is MNHEY and CDR2 SVGAGI. Trimming took 6 bases from V and 1 from J, leaving 13 bases between them. This CDR3 is built from 15 residues. CDR3 sequence: CASRLLGTSNQPQHF. The DNA for the CDR3 is TGTGCCAGCAGATTACTCGGGACAAGCAATCAGCCCCAGCATTTT.

This clonotype appeared many times. V is TRBV5-1 and J is TRBJ2-7; the D gene could be TRBD1 or TRBD2 (5 bases each). Germline CDR1 and CDR2: SGHRS and YFSETQ. V was shortened by 0 bases and J by 6 bases, with 13 bases between the two germline ends. The CDR3 spans 14 residues. CDR3 DNA sequence: TGCGCCAGCAGCTTGGGGGAGACAGTGGTCGAGCAGTACTTC. This sequence encodes CASSLGETVVEQYF.

This clonotype was detected once. As DNA, the CDR3 is TGTGCCAGCAGTGCCTACAGGTCCTCCTACGAGCAGTACTTC. Protein sequence: CASSAYRSSYEQYF. The chain uses TRBV6-1 and TRBJ2-7, with D possibly being TRBD1 (5 bases). The germline V gene encodes CDR1 MNHNS and CDR2 SASEGT. The CDR3 runs to 14 residues. V gave up 4 bases and J gave up 0 bases, with 10 bases separating them.

This clonotype was observed a handful of times. The V call is TRBV30, the J call TRBJ2-7; D may be TRBD1 (5 bases). This CDR3 region has 15 residues. Germline lookup yields CDR1 GTSNPN and CDR2 SVGIG (reference sequence). Trimming removed 3 bases from V and 0 bases from J, with 15 bases in between. The CDR3 region is CAWRKGHSSSYEQYF. Written as DNA, the CDR3 is TGTGCCTGGAGGAAAGGACACTCGAGCTCCTACGAGCAGTACTTC.

This chain joins TRBV20-1 and TRBJ1-5; 11 bases map to TRBD1. The length of the CDR3 is 15 residues. V lost 5 bases to trimming and J lost 5 bases; unmatched junction nucleotides: 8. The germline V gene has CDR1 DFQATT and CDR2 SNEGSKA (reference sequence). For the CDR3, the DNA is TGCAGTGCTTGGAAAGGGACAGGGGGGGATCAGCCCCAGCATTTT. It encodes CSAWKGTGGDQPQHF.

This clonotype turned up a few times. This chain links TRBV19 with TRBJ1-5; possible D gene TRBD1, 5 bases. Germline lookup yields CDR1 LNHDA and CDR2 SQIVND (reference sequence). Trimming shortened V by 3 bases and J by 5 bases, and 14 bases separated the two germline ends. The CDR3 is 15 residues long. The CDR3 protein is CASSMDPRGDQPQHF. In nucleotides, the CDR3 is TGTGCCAGTAGTATGGACCCCAGAGGGGATCAGCCCCAGCATTTT.

This clonotype was detected ten times or more. The genes are TRBV4-1 and TRBJ2-7; tentatively, D is TRBD2 (6 bases). This CDR3 spans 15 amino acids. Per germline, CDR1 MGHRA and CDR2 YSYEKL. V was clipped by 1 base and J by 2 bases, with 12 bases between them. CDR3 in DNA: TGCGCCAGCAGCCAAGGTAGGGGACTTCCCTACGAGCAGTACTTC. This encodes CASSQGRGLPYEQYF.

The table lists this clonotype with many counts. This chain links TRBV28 with TRBJ2-3, with D possibly called TRBD1 or TRBD2 (5 bases each). V was cut by 6 bases and J by 0 bases, with 19 bases left in between. This CDR3 region has 17 residues. CDR1 and CDR2 from the germline V gene are MDHEN and SYDVKM. In DNA, the CDR3 is TGTGCCAGCAGCTCCACAGGACTTCCTACTAGCACAGATACGCAGTATTTT. Translation: CASSSTGLPTSTDTQYF.

This clonotype was seen a handful of times. V usage is TRBV7-2 and J usage is TRBJ2-4, with D perhaps TRBD1 or TRBD2 (6 bases each). This CDR3 spans 15 amino acids. From germline, CDR1 is SGHTA and CDR2 FQGNSA. Trimming left V 4 bases short and J 10 bases short, with 20 bases between. The chain's CDR3 is CASSWGLSEGGIQYF. In DNA, the CDR3 is TGTGCCAGCAGCTGGGGACTCAGCGAAGGGGGGATTCAGTACTTC.

In this sample, this clonotype turned up many times. The chain carries TRBV7-2 and TRBJ1-1; 7 bases fit TRBD1. The trim removed 2 bases at V and 11 bases at J, leaving 5 bases unmatched. Germline V gene lookup returns CDR1 SGHTA and CDR2 FQGNSA. This CDR3 region has 12 residues. This CDR3 reads CASSLRTGSAFF. The CDR3 coding sequence is TGTGCCAGCAGCTTAAGGACAGGCTCGGCTTTCTTT.